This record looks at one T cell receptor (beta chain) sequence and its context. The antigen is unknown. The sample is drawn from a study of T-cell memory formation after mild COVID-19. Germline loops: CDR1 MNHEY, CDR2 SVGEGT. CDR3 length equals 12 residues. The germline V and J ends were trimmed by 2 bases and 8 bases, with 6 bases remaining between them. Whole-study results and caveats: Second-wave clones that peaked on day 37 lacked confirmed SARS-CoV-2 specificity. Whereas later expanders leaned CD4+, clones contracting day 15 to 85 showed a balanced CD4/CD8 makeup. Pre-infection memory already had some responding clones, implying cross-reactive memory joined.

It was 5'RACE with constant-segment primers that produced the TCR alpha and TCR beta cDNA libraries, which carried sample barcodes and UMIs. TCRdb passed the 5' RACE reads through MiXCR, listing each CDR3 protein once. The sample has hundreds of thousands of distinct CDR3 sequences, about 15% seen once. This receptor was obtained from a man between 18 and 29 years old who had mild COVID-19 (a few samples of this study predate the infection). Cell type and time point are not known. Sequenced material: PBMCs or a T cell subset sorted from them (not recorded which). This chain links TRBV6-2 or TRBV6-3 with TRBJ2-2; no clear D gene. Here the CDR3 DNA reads TGTGCCAGCAGTTACGGGGTTGGGGAGCTGTTTTTT. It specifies CASSYGVGELFF.